These 19 T cell receptor beta chains were sequenced from one sample in a study of cytotoxic CD8 clonotypes in ibrutinib-treated CLL. Libraries were prepared by immunoSEQ multiplex PCR; TCRdb keeps only in-frame clonotypes and omits some of them. The sample yields tens of thousands of clones, approximately 72% seen once. The sample here was PBMCs, taken before ibrutinib treatment. The receptor source for this set is a human donor with chronic lymphocytic leukemia.

The chain carries TRBV5-4 and TRBJ2-7, with TRBD2 matching over 12 bases. V lost 0 bases to trimming and J lost 6 bases; unmatched junction nucleotides: 4. Germline V gives CDR1 SGHNT, CDR2 YYREEE (reference sequence). The CDR3 has 15 amino acids. The CDR3 loop reads CASSLVLAGGAEQYF. CDR3 in DNA: TGTGCCAGCAGCTTGGTGCTAGCGGGAGGGGCCGAGCAGTACTTC.

In this sample, this clone turned up once. This chain joins TRBV28 and TRBJ2-7, with D possibly being TRBD1 (5 bases). The CDR3 spans 16 residues. V gave up 1 base and J gave up 6 bases, with 19 bases separating them. Germline loops: CDR1 MDHEN, CDR2 SYDVKM. Here the CDR3 DNA reads TGTGCCAGCAGTTTATCCGGAACAGGAACCATCTTCGAGCAGTACTTC. Protein: CASSLSGTGTIFEQYF.

This chain connects TRBV4-1 to TRBJ2-7, with a tentative D call TRBD2 (5 bases). This CDR3 contains 15 residues. Germline V lookup: CDR1 MGHRA, CDR2 YSYEKL. The V and J ends lost 4 bases and 0 bases respectively, with 13 bases between them. The CDR3 loop reads CASSPGGGRSYEQYF. CDR3 coding DNA: TGCGCCAGCAGCCCTGGCGGAGGTCGCTCCTACGAGCAGTACTTC.

The chain links TRBV28 to TRBJ1-5; D is perhaps TRBD1 (6 bases). The CDR3 runs to 15 residues. V was cut by 7 bases and J by 3 bases, with 16 bases left in between. CDR1 and CDR2 from the germline V gene are MDHEN and SYDVKM. For the CDR3, the DNA is TGTGCCAGCACCCCCCAAGGGGGAAACAATCAGCCCCAGCATTTT. Protein product: CASTPQGGNNQPQHF. The full variable domain, with the rest looked up from reference TRBV28 and TRBJ1-5, is DVKVTQSSRYLVKRTGEKVFLECVQDMDHENMFWYRQDPGLGLRLIYFSYDVKMKEKGDIPEGYSVSREKKERFSLILESASTNQTSMYLCASTPQGGNNQPQHFGDGTRLSIL.

The genes are TRBV7-8 and TRBJ1-2; tentatively, D is TRBD1 (5 bases). The germline V and J ends were trimmed by 5 bases and 2 bases, with 12 bases remaining between them. Germline lookup yields CDR1 SGHVS and CDR2 FQNEAQ. There are 14 residues in the CDR3. The CDR3 bases are TGTGCCAGCAGCCACCGACGGGACAACTATGGCTACACCTTC. Its protein product is CASSHRRDNYGYTF.

The V gene is TRBV6-4, the J gene TRBJ2-5; weak D call: TRBD1 (5 bases). The CDR3 has 13 amino acids. The V and J ends lost 6 bases and 3 bases respectively, with 11 bases between them. Germline-derived CDR1 and CDR2 are MRHNA and SNTAGT. Written as DNA, the CDR3 is TGTGCCAGCAGCGCCGACAGCAAAGAGACCCAGTACTTC. Its protein product is CASSADSKETQYF.

The chain is built from TRBV2 and TRBJ1-5, with D tentatively TRBD1 (6 bases). The V gene lost 2 bases and the J gene lost 3 bases, with 11 bases spanning the gap. The CDR3 length is 15 residues. The V gene's germline CDR1 is SNHLY and CDR2 FYNNEI. Here the CDR3 reads CASSENLGANQPQHF. CDR3 coding DNA: TGTGCCAGCAGTGAAAATTTGGGGGCCAATCAGCCCCAGCATTTT.

This chain links TRBV29-1 with TRBJ2-1; 8 bases agree with TRBD2. CDR1 and CDR2 from the germline V gene are SQVTM and ANQGSEA. This CDR3 comprises 14 residues. J lost 9 bases, V lost 7 bases, and 14 bases had no gene match. In DNA form, the CDR3 reads TGCAGCGCCCCGCCCTTAGACGGGGGGGGTGAGCAGTTCTTC. Encoded protein: CSAPPLDGGGEQFF.

This clone was detected only a few times. The J gene is TRBJ1-1, the V gene TRBV30; D is undetermined. The CDR3 sequence is 11 residues long. CDR1 GTSNPN and CDR2 SVGIG come from the germline V gene (reference sequence). V gave up 3 bases and J gave up 2 bases, with 4 bases separating them. The CDR3 DNA sequence: TGTGCCTGGAGAAGAAACACTGAAGCTTTCTTT. Amino acid sequence: CAWRRNTEAFF.

The chain employs TRBV15 and TRBJ2-2, with D tentatively TRBD2 (5 bases). Between the trimmed V and J ends, which lost 4 bases and 5 bases, there was a span of 11 bases. CDR1 and CDR2 (germline): LNHNV, YYDKDF (reference sequence). The length of the CDR3 is 14 residues. As DNA, the CDR3 is TGTGCCACCAGCACCCCTCGAGGGACCGGGGAGCTGTTTTTT. The encoded protein is CATSTPRGTGELFF.

The rearrangement joins TRBV6-5 to TRBJ1-2; 8 bases agree with TRBD1. Losses at the gene ends were 5 bases for V and 7 bases for J; bases not matched to a gene: 9. This CDR3 comprises 14 residues. Germline V gene data show CDR1 as MNHEY and CDR2 as SVGAGI. CDR3 coding DNA: TGTGCCAGCAGTACGACAGGACAGGGCAGTGGCTACACCTTC. Translating it yields CASSTTGQGSGYTF.

V is TRBV4-1 and J is TRBJ2-7; 7 bases map to TRBD2. V was pared by 0 bases and J by 0 bases, with 2 bases of the junction left unmatched. Germline V gene data show CDR1 as MGHRA and CDR2 as YSYEKL. CDR3 length: 15 amino acids. The CDR3 loop is CASSQEERGSYEQYF. The CDR3 DNA is TGCGCCAGCAGCCAAGAAGAGCGGGGCTCCTACGAGCAGTACTTC.

V and J are TRBV7-9 and TRBJ1-5, with TRBD1 matching over 8 bases. With V trimmed by 1 base and J by 4 bases, 9 bases remained unmatched. This CDR3 contains 17 residues. The germline V gene has CDR1 SEHNR and CDR2 FQNEAQ (reference sequence). CDR3 region: CASSLGAGGIRNQPQHF. The CDR3 nucleotides read TGTGCCAGCAGCTTAGGAGCAGGGGGCATTCGGAATCAGCCCCAGCATTTT.

This clone has more than one count but fewer than ten. The J gene is TRBJ2-1, the V gene TRBV7-2, with D possibly being TRBD2 (5 bases). This CDR3 is built from 18 residues. V gave up 5 bases and J gave up 0 bases, with 20 bases separating them. CDR1 and CDR2 from the germline V gene are SGHTA and FQGNSA. CDR3 bases: TGTGCCAGCAGCCCCTGGGCGCGGGTAAGCCTCTCCTACAATGAGCAGTTCTTC. It specifies CASSPWARVSLSYNEQFF.

DNA for the CDR3: TGCGCCAGCAGCCCTGAACCGGGACAGAACACTGAAGCTTTCTTT. It is translated as CASSPEPGQNTEAFF. V and J are TRBV5-1 and TRBJ1-1, with D perhaps matching TRBD1 (6 bases). V was clipped by 4 bases and J by 1 base, with 14 bases between them. The CDR3 length is 15 residues. The germline gives CDR1 SGHRS, CDR2 YFSETQ.

CDR3 DNA sequence: TGTGCCAGCAGCGGCCCTGACAGGGCAGGCAAAAACATTCAGTACTTC. It translates to CASSGPDRAGKNIQYF. The V call is TRBV11-3, the J call TRBJ2-4; 7 bases match TRBD1. Germline CDR1 and CDR2: SGHNT and YENEEA. CDR3 length equals 16 residues. Trimming at V came to 5 bases and at J to 3 bases, leaving 10 bases not matched to a gene.

This sequence joins TRBV11-1 and TRBJ2-2; D may be TRBD2 (6 bases). The V gene lost 5 bases and the J gene lost 6 bases, with 16 bases spanning the gap. Germline V gene sequence: CDR1 SGHAT, CDR2 FQDESV (reference sequence). The CDR3 is 15 amino acids. The DNA of the CDR3 is TGTGCCAGCAGCCCGGGGCCCTCGGGGGCCGGGGAGCTGTTTTTT. The encoded protein is CASSPGPSGAGELFF.

The chain carries TRBV7-8 and TRBJ2-7, with 7 positions matching TRBD2. The CDR3 is made up of 16 amino acids. After removal of 5 bases from V and 0 bases from J, the junction contained 10 bases not matched to a gene. Per germline, CDR1 SGHVS and CDR2 FQNEAQ. The CDR3 reads CASSLTVAGLSYEQYF. CDR3 sequence (DNA): TGTGCCAGCAGCCTCACAGTAGCGGGCCTCTCCTACGAGCAGTACTTC.

This rearrangement joins TRBV7-8 to TRBJ2-3; 15 nucleotides line up with TRBD2. Germline V gives CDR1 SGHVS, CDR2 FQNEAQ. Unmatched junction bases numbered 5, after V lost 5 bases and J lost 2 bases. CDR3 length: 17 residues. The CDR3 DNA is TGTGCCAGCAGCCCTGGGACTAGCGGGGGGCTCACAGATACGCAGTATTTT. Its translation is CASSPGTSGGLTDTQYF.